This TCR beta chain was recovered during a study of molecular identifiers for immune sequencing clone quantification. This clonotype was recorded a few times. Its target is not known. One entry per CDR3 protein, called by TCRdb with MiXCR from the PCR reads. The sample has about 500,000 distinct CDR3 sequences, around 23% seen once. Study-level results: Over 99% of CMV-specific effector molecules, but under 1% of naive ones, were in clones above 20 copies. Clone sizes that are highly expanded could be underestimated when identical TCR molecules share a barcode.

CDR1 is MGHDK and CDR2 is SYGVNS in the germline V gene. The CDR3 is 14 residues long. V lost 6 bases and J lost 8; bases outside the gene matches: 7. Sorted inputs of about 20,000 to 1,000,000 cells, with 10%, 30% or 50% RNA, yielded naive CD8 libraries. When naive CD8 T cells were sorted, they were gated as CD8+CD4-CCR7+CD45RA+. V usage is TRBV25-1 and J usage is TRBJ2-1; TRBD2 matches 10 bases. Sequenced: naive CD8+ T cells from blood, with Jurkat cell RNA spiked in. Subset described: FACS-sorted CD8+CD4-CCR7+CD45RA+ naive T cells. This TCR was sampled from a human donor in good health. Some libraries in this study had Jurkat cell RNA spiked in. CDR3 coding DNA: TGTGCCAGCAGGCCAGCGGGGGGGCTCGATGAGCAGTTCTTC. Translated: CASRPAGGLDEQFF.